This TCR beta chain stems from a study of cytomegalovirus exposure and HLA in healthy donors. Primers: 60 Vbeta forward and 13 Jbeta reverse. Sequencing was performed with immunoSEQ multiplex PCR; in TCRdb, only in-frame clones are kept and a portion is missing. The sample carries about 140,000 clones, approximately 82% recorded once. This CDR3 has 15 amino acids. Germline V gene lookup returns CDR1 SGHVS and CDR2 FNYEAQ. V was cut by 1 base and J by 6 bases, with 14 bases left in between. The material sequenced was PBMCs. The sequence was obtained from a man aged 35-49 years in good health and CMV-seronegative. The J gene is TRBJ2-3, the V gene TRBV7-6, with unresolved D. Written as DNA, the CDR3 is TGTGCCAGCAGCTTAGGAGGTTTCCAAGCCGATACGCAGTATTTT. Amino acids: CASSLGGFQADTQYF.